What follows are 11 T cell receptor beta chains derived from one specimen sequenced in a study of T-cell memory formation after mild COVID-19. TCRdb re-derived calls from the 5' RACE reads in MiXCR, one entry per CDR3 protein. The table includes about 390,000 distinct CDR3 sequences, approximately 16% detected once. Source material: PBMCs or a T cell subset sorted from them (not recorded which). The receptors derive from a man aged 18 to 29 who had mild COVID-19 (a few samples of this study predate the infection). Cell type and time point are not known.

In this sample, this clonotype turned up once. This chain joins TRBV7-6 and TRBJ2-3, with TRBD2 matching 9 bases. V lost 5 bases, J lost 2 bases, and 5 bases stayed unmatched. Germline CDR1 is SGHVS and CDR2 is FNYEAQ. The CDR3 extends over 15 amino acids. The CDR3 region has the DNA TGTGCCAGCAGCCGCGGGGGGGCTACCACAGATACGCAGTATTTT. As protein: CASSRGGATTDTQYF.

The rearrangement links TRBV7-6 to TRBJ2-1; 9 bases match TRBD2. The CDR3 has 16 residues. V gave up 5 bases and J gave up 7 bases; unmatched junction bases: 12. Per germline, CDR1 SGHVS and CDR2 FNYEAQ. The CDR3 protein is CASSPTWAGGRNEQFF. Here the CDR3 DNA reads TGTGCCAGCAGCCCAACGTGGGCGGGGGGGCGGAATGAGCAGTTCTTC.

This clonotype was counted ten times or more. The rearrangement links TRBV5-1 to TRBJ2-7; D gene uncertain. CDR1 and CDR2 (germline): SGHRS, YFSETQ. The CDR3 sequence is 15 residues long. V lost 0 bases, J lost 1 base, and 11 bases lay in between. The CDR3 is CASSLEGTTSYEQYF. Here the CDR3 DNA reads TGCGCCAGCAGCTTGGAAGGAACAACATCCTACGAGCAGTACTTC.

Only a few counts were recorded for this clonotype. This rearrangement joins TRBV28 to TRBJ2-4; weak D call: TRBD1 (5 bases). V lost 8 bases, J lost 4 bases, and 15 bases lay in between. From germline, CDR1 is MDHEN and CDR2 SYDVKM. This CDR3 has 14 residues. The CDR3 protein is CASCLAGHKNIQYF. The CDR3 DNA is TGTGCCAGCTGCCTTGCAGGGCATAAAAACATTCAGTACTTC.

This clonotype has more than one count but fewer than ten. In DNA, the CDR3 is TGCAGTGCTAGGGGGATGAACACTGAAGCTTTCTTT. Translation: CSARGMNTEAFF. The V gene is TRBV20-1, the J gene TRBJ1-1; D uncertain. Germline CDR1 reads DFQATT; CDR2 reads SNEGSKA (reference sequence). Trimming shortened V by 3 bases and J by 0 bases, and 5 bases separated the two germline ends. The CDR3 is 12 amino acids.

The gene calls are TRBV3-1 and TRBJ2-7, with D uncertain. V lost 1 base and J 1 base, leaving 8 bases between the germline ends. CDR3 length: 14 residues. Germline CDR1 is LGHDT and CDR2 is YNNKEL (reference sequence). This CDR3 is CASSQAPGSYEQYV. The DNA of the CDR3 is TGTGCCAGCAGCCAAGCCCCAGGTTCCTACGAGCAGTACGTC.

This clonotype was observed a few times. The CDR3 protein is CASSTPARANYGYTF. The CDR3 DNA is TGTGCCAGCAGTACCCCTGCCAGGGCTAACTATGGCTACACCTTC. V is TRBV6-5 and J is TRBJ1-2; a weak D match, TRBD1 (5 bases). Deletions cut 5 bases from V and 0 bases from J, with 13 bases between. The CDR3 runs 15 residues. CDR1 is MNHEY, CDR2 SVGAGI, per germline.

This clonotype was seen at least ten times. The J gene is TRBJ1-1, the V gene TRBV12-3 or TRBV12-4; no firm D call. This CDR3 is 12 amino acids long. Between the trimmed V and J ends, which lost 5 bases and 4 bases, there was a span of 8 bases. CDR3 in DNA: TGTGCCAGCAGTCTCGAGGTCACTGAAGCTTTCTTT. It encodes CASSLEVTEAFF.

This rearrangement joins TRBV3-1 to TRBJ1-2, with D unclear. Germline assignment: CDR1 LGHDT and CDR2 YNNKEL (reference sequence). This CDR3 is built from 13 residues. Trimming stripped 6 bases from V and 6 bases from J, with 14 bases between. DNA for the CDR3: TGTGCCAGCAGGTCCTCGAGGGCCCATGGCTACACCTTC. Translating it yields CASRSSRAHGYTF.

The chain couples TRBV5-5 to TRBJ2-5; 7 positions agree with TRBD2. The V segment lost 5 bases and the J segment 4 bases; nucleotides outside the gene matches: 5. The CDR3 runs to 13 residues. Germline CDR1 and CDR2: SGHKS and YYEKEE (reference sequence). The CDR3: CASSLWEGETQYF. The CDR3 DNA follows: TGTGCCAGCAGTCTCTGGGAGGGAGAGACCCAGTACTTC.

In its sample, this clonotype was seen a few times. The chain combines TRBV5-1 with TRBJ2-5, with D unresolved. Germline V CDR1 and CDR2: SGHRS, YFSETQ. The CDR3 totals 14 residues. Trimming left V 5 bases short and J 1 base short, with 12 bases between. The CDR3 here is CASSGPEIQETQYF. The CDR3, as DNA: TGCGCCAGCAGTGGCCCAGAGATCCAAGAGACCCAGTACTTC.